This is a list of T cell receptor beta chains from one sample in a study of PD-1 blockade in classical Hodgkin lymphoma. Using immunoSEQ multiplex PCR, the repertoire was profiled, and TCRdb retains in-frame clones only, with some absent. Of about 21,000 clones listed, around 94% are singletons. The sequenced sample was peripheral blood mononuclear cells (PBMCs). The receptors were sampled from a human donor with classical Hodgkin lymphoma. The CDR3 runs from the conserved cysteine through the conserved F or W. A D gene is named only where the DNA matches it firmly. Clone size is stated in some rows and not others, as once, few, many or a class when expanded.

v_gene	abundance	j_gene	d_gene	CDR3aa	CDR3nt
TRBV5-8	-	TRBJ2-3	-	CASSFRQVTDTQYF	TGTGCCAGCAGCTTTAGACAGGTCACAGATACGCAGTATTTT
TRBV9	-	TRBJ2-5	-	CASSVGYGETQYF	TGTGCCAGCAGCGTCGGGTACGGGGAGACCCAGTACTTC
TRBV11-2	few	TRBJ2-3	TRBD2	CASSLVASGSRTDTQYF	TGTGCCAGCAGCTTAGTGGCTAGCGGGTCTCGCACAGATACGCAGTATTTT
TRBV5-8	-	TRBJ2-1	TRBD1	CASSDETGVRANEQFF	TGTGCCAGCAGCGATGAGACAGGGGTTAGAGCCAATGAGCAGTTCTTC
TRBV5-8	-	TRBJ1-1	-	CASSSWLRLRMNTEAFF	TGTGCCAGCAGCTCTTGGCTCAGACTCAGAATGAACACTGAAGCTTTCTTT
TRBV10-3	-	TRBJ2-5	-	CAISDPRGDGETQYF	TGTGCCATCAGTGACCCCAGGGGGGATGGAGAGACCCAGTACTTC
TRBV27	-	TRBJ1-5	TRBD1	CASSGRGHQPQHF	TGTGCCAGCAGTGGCAGGGGGCATCAGCCCCAGCATTTT
TRBV7-6	-	TRBJ2-3	TRBD2	CASSLDPAGGYIVTDTQYF	TGTGCCAGCAGCTTAGACCCAGCGGGGGGTTATATCGTCACAGATACGCAGTATTTT
TRBV11-2	-	TRBJ2-1	TRBD2	CASSFHRWGGPNEQFF	TGTGCCAGCAGCTTCCACCGGTGGGGGGGTCCCAATGAGCAGTTCTTC
TRBV2	few	TRBJ1-5	-	CASSLDGNSNQPQHF	TGTGCCAGCAGTCTCGACGGAAATAGCAATCAGCCCCAGCATTTT
TRBV5-1	-	TRBJ1-1	-	CASSLEWGRAFF	TGCGCCAGCAGCTTGGAGTGGGGGAGGGCTTTCTTT
TRBV19	-	TRBJ1-4	-	CASRGPGNEKLFF	TGTGCCAGTAGGGGTCCGGGTAATGAAAAACTGTTTTTT
TRBV27	-	TRBJ1-6	-	CASSLLREGSPLHF	TGTGCCAGCAGTTTATTGAGGGAGGGTTCCCCCCTCCACTTT
TRBV30	-	TRBJ2-1	TRBD2	CAWHRTSGGAREQFF	TGTGCCTGGCACCGGACTAGCGGGGGGGCAAGGGAGCAGTTCTTC
TRBV19	-	TRBJ2-3	-	CASSPRTDTQYF	TGTGCCAGTAGCCCGCGCACAGATACGCAGTATTTT
TRBV10-3	-	TRBJ2-7	TRBD1	CAISEYTGDYEQYF	TGTGCCATCAGTGAGTATACAGGGGACTACGAGCAGTACTTC
TRBV4-3	once	TRBJ2-3	-	CASSQDPGTADTQYF	TGCGCCAGCAGCCAAGATCCCGGGACCGCAGATACGCAGTATTTT
TRBV6-5	-	TRBJ2-3	TRBD2	CASKRGTYTDTQYF	TGTGCCAGCAAGCGGGGGACATACACAGATACGCAGTATTTT
TRBV11-2	-	TRBJ2-1	TRBD2	CASHSVRGVGNEQFF	TGTGCCAGCCATTCGGTGCGGGGGGTTGGCAATGAGCAGTTCTTC
TRBV7-6	-	TRBJ2-2	-	CASSLARGRTGELFF	TGTGCCAGCAGCTTAGCCAGGGGACGCACCGGGGAGCTGTTTTTT
TRBV18	-	TRBJ2-7	TRBD1	CASSRQGSYEQYF	TGTGCCAGCTCAAGACAGGGTTCCTACGAGCAGTACTTC
TRBV5-1	-	TRBJ1-1	-	CASSLLGAMNTEAFF	TGCGCCAGCAGCTTACTAGGGGCGATGAACACTGAAGCTTTCTTT
TRBV10-3	-	TRBJ1-2	-	CAISPGLDYGYTF	TGTGCCATCAGCCCGGGACTCGATTATGGCTACACCTTC
TRBV6-4	-	TRBJ1-1	-	CASSAGGFGTEAFF	TGTGCCAGCAGTGCCGGGGGTTTCGGCACTGAAGCTTTCTTT
TRBV6-6	-	TRBJ2-7	TRBD2	CASRDSGGTYEQYF	TGTGCCAGCAGGGATAGCGGGGGGACCTACGAGCAGTACTTC
TRBV4-1	-	TRBJ2-5	-	CASSHPRGGGKETQYF	TGCGCCAGCAGCCACCCCAGAGGAGGGGGTAAGGAGACCCAGTACTTC
TRBV6-1	-	TRBJ2-2	TRBD2	CASSEVGGMNTGELFF	TGTGCCAGCAGTGAAGTCGGGGGGATGAACACCGGGGAGCTGTTTTTT
TRBV10-3	-	TRBJ1-2	TRBD1	CAISGTAFPYGYTF	TGTGCCATCAGCGGGACAGCTTTTCCCTATGGCTACACCTTC
TRBV7-9	-	TRBJ1-2	-	CASSTALYGYTF	TGTGCCAGCAGCACAGCGCTCTATGGCTACACCTTC
TRBV27	once	TRBJ2-5	-	CASSFLKGMKETQYF	TGTGCCAGCAGTTTTTTGAAGGGGATGAAAGAGACCCAGTACTTC
TRBV4-1	-	TRBJ2-2	TRBD1	CASSRDRGSAGELFF	TGCGCCAGCAGCCGGGACAGGGGTTCGGCCGGGGAGCTGTTTTTT
TRBV5-8	-	TRBJ2-3	-	CASTPGGQSTDTQYF	TGTGCCAGCACGCCCGGCGGACAAAGCACAGATACGCAGTATTTT
TRBV9	-	TRBJ1-2	-	CASSETTGNYGYTF	TGTGCCAGCAGCGAGACGACTGGTAACTATGGCTACACCTTC
TRBV2	-	TRBJ2-7	-	CATSSGIEQYF	TGTGCCACCTCGAGCGGAATCGAGCAGTACTTC